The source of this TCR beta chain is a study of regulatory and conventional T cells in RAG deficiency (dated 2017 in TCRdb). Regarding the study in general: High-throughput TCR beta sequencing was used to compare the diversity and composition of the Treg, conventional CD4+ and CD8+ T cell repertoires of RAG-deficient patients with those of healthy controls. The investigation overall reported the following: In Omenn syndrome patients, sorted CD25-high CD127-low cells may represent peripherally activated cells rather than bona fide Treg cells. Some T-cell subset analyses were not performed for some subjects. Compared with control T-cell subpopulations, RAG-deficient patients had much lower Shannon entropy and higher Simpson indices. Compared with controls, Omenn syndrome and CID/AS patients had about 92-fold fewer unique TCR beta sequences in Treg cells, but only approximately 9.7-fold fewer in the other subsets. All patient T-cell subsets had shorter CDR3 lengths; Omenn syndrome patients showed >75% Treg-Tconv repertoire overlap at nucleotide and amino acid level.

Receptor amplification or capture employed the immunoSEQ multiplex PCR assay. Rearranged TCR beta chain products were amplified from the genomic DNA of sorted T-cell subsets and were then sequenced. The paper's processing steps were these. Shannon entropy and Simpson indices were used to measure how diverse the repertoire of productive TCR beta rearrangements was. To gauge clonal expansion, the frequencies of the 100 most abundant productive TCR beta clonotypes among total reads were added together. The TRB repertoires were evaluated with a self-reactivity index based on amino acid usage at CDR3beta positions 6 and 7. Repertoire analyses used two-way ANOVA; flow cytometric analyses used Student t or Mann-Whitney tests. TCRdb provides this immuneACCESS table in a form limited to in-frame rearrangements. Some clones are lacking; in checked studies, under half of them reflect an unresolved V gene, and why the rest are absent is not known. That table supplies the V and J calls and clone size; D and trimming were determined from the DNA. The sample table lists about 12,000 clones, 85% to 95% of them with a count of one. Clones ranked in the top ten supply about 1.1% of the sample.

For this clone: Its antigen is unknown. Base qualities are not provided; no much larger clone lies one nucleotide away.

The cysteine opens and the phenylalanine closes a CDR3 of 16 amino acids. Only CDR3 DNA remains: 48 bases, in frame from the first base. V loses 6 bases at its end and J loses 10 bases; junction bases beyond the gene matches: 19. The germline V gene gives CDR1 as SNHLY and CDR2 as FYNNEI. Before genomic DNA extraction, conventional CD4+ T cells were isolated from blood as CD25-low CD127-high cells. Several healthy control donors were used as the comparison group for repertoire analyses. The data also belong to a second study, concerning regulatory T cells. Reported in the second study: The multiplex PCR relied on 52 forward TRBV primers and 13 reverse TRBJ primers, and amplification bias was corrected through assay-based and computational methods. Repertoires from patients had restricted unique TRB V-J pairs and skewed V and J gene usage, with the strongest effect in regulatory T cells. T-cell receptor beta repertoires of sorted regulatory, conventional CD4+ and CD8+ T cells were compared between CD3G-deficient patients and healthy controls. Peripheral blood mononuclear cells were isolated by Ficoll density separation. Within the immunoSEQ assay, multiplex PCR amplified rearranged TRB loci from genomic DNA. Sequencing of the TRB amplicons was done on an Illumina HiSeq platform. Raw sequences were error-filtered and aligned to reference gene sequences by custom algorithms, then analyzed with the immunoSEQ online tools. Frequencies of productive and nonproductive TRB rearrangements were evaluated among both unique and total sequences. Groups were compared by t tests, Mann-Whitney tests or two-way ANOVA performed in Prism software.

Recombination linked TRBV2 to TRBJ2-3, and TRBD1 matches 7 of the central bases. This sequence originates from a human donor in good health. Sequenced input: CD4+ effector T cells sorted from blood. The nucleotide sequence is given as TGTGCCAGCAGCCAATATGAAACCCTAACAGGGGTGGCGCAGTATTTT. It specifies CASSQYETLTGVAQYF.